Below are 10 T cell receptor beta chains sequenced from a single sample in a study of T cells after yellow fever vaccination (dated by TCRdb to the late 2010s). The sample's treatment or condition label, decoded: live attenuated yellow fever vaccine strain. The library relied on 5' RACE. The instrument given in TCRdb is Illumina HiSeq 2500. TCRdb reprocessing: public reads trimmed at Q25 with fastp, clones called with MiXCR, in-frame beta chains kept. Each entry is one CDR3 protein sequence, shown with its most common DNA and genes. Here the sample has 150,000 or so distinct CDR3 sequences; about 7% occur a single time. The top ten clonotypes cover 0.55% to 0.7% of the sample. The sequencing here drew on CD4+ T cells sorted from PBMCs, taken 10 days after the yellow fever booster vaccination. These receptors were taken from a man under 40 who received the YFV17D yellow fever vaccine.

This clonotype was counted at least ten times. The chain is built from TRBV20-1 and TRBJ2-3, with D unresolved. Germline V gives CDR1 DFQATT, CDR2 SNEGSKA (reference sequence). This CDR3 has 12 residues. The ends were cut back, 1 base at V and 9 bases at J, with 11 bases in the middle. CDR3 DNA: TGCAGTGCTAGAGGAACTCCACCCACGCAGTATTTT. As protein: CSARGTPPTQYF.

Many counts were recorded for this clonotype. The chain has TRBV3-1 and TRBJ1-2; D is ambiguous. The V gene lost 1 base and the J gene lost 8 bases, with 11 bases spanning the gap. Germline CDR1 reads LGHDT; CDR2 reads YNNKEL (reference sequence). This CDR3 contains 13 residues. The CDR3 loop is CASSQGSARGYTF. The CDR3, as DNA: TGTGCCAGCAGCCAAGGTTCCGCTAGGGGCTACACCTTC. The full variable domain, with the rest looked up from reference TRBV3-1 and TRBJ1-2, is DTAVSQTPKYLVTQMGNDKSIKCEQNLGHDTMYWYKQDSKKFLKIMFSYNNKELIINETVPNRFSPKSPDKAHLNLHINSLELGDSAVYFCASSQGSARGYTFGSGTRLTVV.

This clonotype was seen ten or more times. The chain carries TRBV4-3 and TRBJ2-1; 12 nucleotides align to TRBD2. Germline CDR1 LGHNA, CDR2 YSLEER. The CDR3 is made up of 17 amino acids. Trimming removed 0 bases from V and 3 bases from J; junction bases left unmatched: 3. The DNA of the CDR3 is TGCGCCAGCAGCCAAGATCGGACTAGCGGGAACTACAATGAGCAGTTCTTC. The encoded protein is CASSQDRTSGNYNEQFF.

There are many counts of this clonotype. The chain couples TRBV11-2 to TRBJ2-7; D is undetermined. The CDR3 spans 14 residues. Germline loops: CDR1 SGHAT, CDR2 FQNNGV. V lost 1 base, J lost 0 bases, and 7 bases lay in between. The CDR3 DNA reads TGTGCCAGCAGCTTAGCGTTGAGCTCCTACGAGCAGTACTTC. This encodes CASSLALSSYEQYF.

The chain joins TRBV10-3 to TRBJ2-2; 8 positions agree with TRBD1. This CDR3 has 19 amino acids. Germline V lookup: CDR1 ENHRY, CDR2 SYGVKD. After removal of 6 bases from V and 5 bases from J, the junction contained 20 bases not matched to a gene. The CDR3 loop reads CAISPGTGGAVFRTGELFF. CDR3 sequence (DNA): TGTGCCATCAGCCCCGGGACAGGCGGCGCAGTTTTTCGTACCGGGGAGCTGTTTTTT.

This clonotype was found many times. The chain uses TRBV11-3 and TRBJ2-5, with D unresolved. Trimming stripped 1 base from V and 4 bases from J, with 7 bases between. This CDR3 has 13 amino acids. Germline V gene sequence: CDR1 SGHNT, CDR2 YENEEA. The CDR3 DNA reads as TGTGCCAGCAGCTTAGGGGCAGGAGAGACCCAGTACTTC. Translating it yields CASSLGAGETQYF. The full variable domain, completed using reference TRBV11-3 and TRBJ2-5, is EAGVVQSPRYKIIEKKQPVAFWCNPISGHNTLYWYLQNLGQGPELLIRYENEEAVDDSQLPKDRFSAERLKGVDSTLKIQPAELGDSAVYLCASSLGAGETQYFGPGTRLLVL.

This clonotype was detected ten times or more. This rearrangement joins TRBV12-3 or TRBV12-4 to TRBJ2-7; 9 bases match TRBD2. The CDR3 runs to 14 residues. The J segment lost 4 bases and the V segment lost 3 bases, leaving 4 bases of the junction unmatched. DNA for the CDR3: TGTGCCAGCAGTTTGAGCACTAGCGGGTACGAGCAGTACTTC. Protein product: CASSLSTSGYEQYF.

This clonotype was observed a few times. The junction departs from germline at one end; a sequencing error may be responsible. The chain combines TRBV30 with TRBJ2-7; 7 bases agree with TRBD2. This CDR3 contains 15 residues. Germline V CDR1 and CDR2: GTSNPN, SVGIG (reference sequence). The CDR3 loop is CAWSLSGHREDLNHF. The CDR3 nucleotides read TGTGCCTGGAGCCTATCGGGGCACCGGGAGGACCTAAATCACTTC. Based on the CDR3 plus reference TRBV30 and TRBJ2-7, the full variable domain is SQTIHQWPATLVQPVGSPLSLECTVEGTSNPNLYWYRQAAGRGLQLLFYSVGIGQISSEVPQNLSASRPQDRQFILSSKKLLLSDSGFYLCAWSLSGHREDLNHFGPGTRLTVT.

This clonotype was seen many times. The rearrangement links TRBV15 to TRBJ2-1, with a tentative D call TRBD2 (5 bases). This CDR3 contains 14 residues. Trimming removed 1 base from V and 9 bases from J, with 13 bases in between. The V gene's germline CDR1 is LNHNV and CDR2 YYDKDF (reference sequence). The CDR3 DNA follows: TGTGCCACCAGCAGAGTGTACGAGGGTAGTGAGCAGTTCTTC. Translating gives CATSRVYEGSEQFF.

The table lists this clonotype with many counts. This chain joins TRBV3-1 and TRBJ2-2, with D unresolved. The CDR3 contains 14 residues. Germline loops: CDR1 LGHDT, CDR2 YNNKEL (reference sequence). The V gene lost 0 bases and the J gene lost 7 bases, with 9 bases spanning the gap. Here the CDR3 reads CASSQDLLGGELFF. DNA for the CDR3: TGTGCCAGCAGCCAAGATCTGCTGGGCGGGGAGCTGTTTTTT.